The 22 T cell receptor beta chains listed next were all sequenced from one sample in a study. TCRdb reanalysed the 5' RACE reads using MiXCR and keeps one entry per CDR3 protein. The top ten clones hold roughly 4.1% of a sample with about 42,000 distinct CDR3 sequences, about 29% of them seen once. The sequencing sample was made of tumor-infiltrating memory CD4+ T cells sorted from the breast tumor. Subset reported: memory CD4+ T cells, CD4+CD45RO+CD25-. The receptors derive from a female donor with breast cancer.

This clonotype was seen more than once but under ten times. The chain links TRBV5-1 to TRBJ2-7, with D possibly matching TRBD2 (5 bases). Per the germline V gene, CDR1 is SGHRS and CDR2 is YFSETQ. The CDR3 length is 15 residues. Trimming removed 6 bases at V and 6 bases at J, with 22 bases between. The CDR3 DNA is TGCGCCAGCAACCCGGCGGGCGCCGTGGGGTCCGAGCAGTACTTC. Encoded protein: CASNPAGAVGSEQYF.

This clonotype was counted only a few times. J is TRBJ2-3 and V is TRBV13; 11 bases map to TRBD2. The CDR3 sequence is 16 residues long. With V trimmed by 2 bases and J by 2 bases, 3 bases remained unmatched. The V gene's germline CDR1 is PRHDT and CDR2 FYEKMQ (reference sequence). CDR3 loop: CASSLSLAGATDTQYF. The DNA of the CDR3 is TGTGCCAGCAGCTTATCACTAGCGGGGGCCACAGATACGCAGTATTTT.

This chain joins TRBV7-2 and TRBJ2-7, with D uncertain. The germline V gene encodes CDR1 SGHTA and CDR2 FQGNSA. Trimming removed 6 bases from V and 0 bases from J, with 6 bases in between. CDR3 size: 12 residues. CDR3: CASRRYSYEQYF. For the CDR3, the DNA is TGTGCCAGCAGGCGGTACTCCTACGAGCAGTACTTC.

This clonotype was counted only a few times. The chain combines TRBV3-1 with TRBJ2-3, with 11 bases aligning to TRBD2. The CDR3 has 16 residues. Losses at the gene ends were 2 bases for V and 13 bases for J; bases not matched to a gene: 14. The germline V gene encodes CDR1 LGHDT and CDR2 YNNKEL (reference sequence). CDR3 in amino acids: CASSQLTGTSGPGKYF. The CDR3 nucleotides are TGTGCCAGCAGCCAACTCACCGGGACTAGCGGCCCGGGGAAGTATTTT.

The CDR3 region is CASRTSSYEQYF. CDR3 nucleotide sequence: TGTGCCAGCCGTACTAGCAGCTACGAGCAGTACTTC. The chain employs TRBV7-2 and TRBJ2-7; D possibly corresponds to TRBD2 (6 bases). Germline assignment: CDR1 SGHTA and CDR2 FQGNSA. Between the trimmed V and J ends, which lost 8 bases and 3 bases, there was a span of 11 bases. This CDR3 contains 12 residues.

V is TRBV5-1 and J is TRBJ2-1; unclear D gene. CDR3 size: 11 residues. Per germline, CDR1 SGHRS and CDR2 YFSETQ. Trimming cost V 0 bases and J 9 bases, with 4 bases left between them. The CDR3 protein is CASSLGPEQFF. The CDR3, as DNA: TGCGCCAGCAGCTTGGGTCCTGAGCAGTTCTTC.

V usage is TRBV18 and J usage is TRBJ2-5; no clear D gene. The V end lost 6 bases, the J end lost 4 bases, and 18 bases lay between the germline ends. Looked up from germline, CDR1 is KGHSH and CDR2 is LQKENI. The CDR3 spans 15 residues. The CDR3 nucleotides are TGTGCCAGCTCTCTCTTGGGCGACACACCAGAGACCCAGTACTTC. Encoded protein: CASSLLGDTPETQYF.

V usage is TRBV12-3 or TRBV12-4 and J usage is TRBJ1-2, with a possible D match to TRBD1 (6 bases). V shed 10 bases and J shed 8 bases, with 20 bases lying between them. The CDR3 loop spans 13 amino acids. Here the CDR3 DNA reads TGTGCCACCTACCGACCCGGGACAAAGGGCTACACCTTC. This sequence encodes CATYRPGTKGYTF.

This clonotype has ten or more counts. The V call is TRBV29-1, the J call TRBJ1-1; D gene uncertain. The CDR3 covers 11 residues. CDR1 SQVTM and CDR2 ANQGSEA come from the germline V gene. With 2 bases removed from V and 9 bases from J, the gap between germline ends came to 10 bases. The CDR3 bases are TGCAGCGTTGAACGAGGGCGGAAAGCTTTCTTT. It is translated as CSVERGRKAFF. The full variable domain, completed using reference TRBV29-1 and TRBJ1-1, is SAVISQKPSRDICQRGTSLTIQCQVDSQVTMMFWYRQQPGQSLTLIATANQGSEATYESGFVIDKFPISRPNLTFSTLTVSNMSPEDSSIYLCSVERGRKAFFGQGTRLTVV.

In its sample, this clonotype was seen a few times. The chain joins TRBV5-1 to TRBJ2-7, with D perhaps matching TRBD2 (5 bases). Per the germline V gene, CDR1 is SGHRS and CDR2 is YFSETQ. Trimming pared 5 bases from V and 6 bases from J, leaving 12 bases between. This CDR3 has 12 amino acids. The CDR3 here is CASRATTGEQYF. The CDR3 DNA reads as TGCGCCAGCAGGGCGACTACGGGCGAGCAGTACTTC. Combining the CDR3 with reference TRBV5-1 and TRBJ2-7 gives the whole variable domain KAGVTQTPRYLIKTRGQQVTLSCSPISGHRSVSWYQQTPGQGLQFLFEYFSETQRNKGNFPGRFSGRQFSNSRSEMNVSTLELGDSALYLCASRATTGEQYFGPGTRLTVT.

This clonotype was detected only once. The chain employs TRBV7-3 and TRBJ2-3; possible D gene TRBD1, 7 bases. Trimming removed 3 bases from V and 3 bases from J, with 13 bases in between. Germline V gene data show CDR1 as SGHTA and CDR2 as FQGTGA. This CDR3 region has 15 residues. The CDR3 bases are TGTGCCAGCAGCTTCGGAGGGGGCGTGACAGATACGCAGTATTTT. This translates into CASSFGGGVTDTQYF. The entire variable domain, with the rest obtained from reference TRBV7-3 and TRBJ2-3, is as follows: GAGVSQTPSNKVTEKGKYVELRCDPISGHTALYWYRQSLGQGPEFLIYFQGTGAADDSGLPNDRFFAVRPEGSVSTLKIQRTERGDSAVYLCASSFGGGVTDTQYFGPGTRLTVL.

CDR3 sequence: CATSRDMRVTEAFF. DNA for the CDR3: TGTGCCACCAGCAGAGACATGAGGGTGACTGAAGCTTTCTTT. The chain is built from TRBV15 and TRBJ1-1; D not resolved. The V gene lost 0 bases and the J gene lost 5 bases, with 10 bases spanning the gap. There are 14 residues in the CDR3. Germline V gene data show CDR1 as LNHNV and CDR2 as YYDKDF (reference sequence).

This clonotype was counted between two and nine times. The chain links TRBV6-2 or TRBV6-3 to TRBJ2-1; TRBD1 matches 9 bases. CDR1 MNHEY and CDR2 SVGEGT come from the germline V gene. The CDR3 length is 14 residues. J lost 4 bases, V lost 6 bases, and 4 bases had no gene match. CDR3 in amino acids: CASRDGTGYNEQFF. CDR3 in DNA: TGTGCCAGCAGGGACGGGACAGGGTACAATGAGCAGTTCTTC.

This clonotype was seen a handful of times. This sequence joins TRBV29-1 and TRBJ1-2; 8 positions match TRBD1. The CDR3 has 14 residues. V was clipped by 3 bases and J by 3 bases; unmatched bases: 6. Germline CDR1 and CDR2: SQVTM and ANQGSEA. DNA of the CDR3: TGCAGCGTTGAGGCCAGGGGGCGAGACTATGGCTACACCTTC. Its translation: CSVEARGRDYGYTF.

In this sample, this clonotype turned up a few times. The V and J genes are TRBV6-5 and TRBJ2-7; no clear D gene. This CDR3 region has 14 residues. The V gene's germline CDR1 is MNHEY and CDR2 SVGAGI. Trimming left V 0 bases short and J 2 bases short, with 8 bases between. CDR3 bases: TGTGCCAGCAGTTACTCGCCGTCTACCTACGAGCAGTACTTC. It translates to CASSYSPSTYEQYF.

The chain joins TRBV28 to TRBJ1-2; D is ambiguous. The V end lost 6 bases, the J end lost 3 bases, and 11 bases lay between the germline ends. Per germline, CDR1 MDHEN and CDR2 SYDVKM. The CDR3 covers 13 residues. The CDR3 protein is CASRPGPDYGYTF. In DNA, the CDR3 is TGTGCCAGCAGGCCCGGCCCGGACTATGGCTACACCTTC.

A few counts support this clonotype. This chain connects TRBV12-5 to TRBJ2-5, with TRBD1 identical over 8 bases. This CDR3 has 13 amino acids. J gave up 4 bases and V 5 bases, and 3 bases lay outside the gene matches. Germline CDR1 LGHNT, CDR2 FRNRAP. The CDR3 here is CASGGQGGETQYF. CDR3 nucleotide sequence: TGTGCTAGTGGTGGACAGGGAGGAGAGACCCAGTACTTC.

This clonotype came up many times. The gene calls are TRBV5-1 and TRBJ2-7, with TRBD2 matching over 12 bases. The germline V gene has CDR1 SGHRS and CDR2 YFSETQ. With V trimmed by 4 bases and J by 0 bases, 5 bases remained unmatched. The CDR3 consists of 16 residues. The CDR3 coding sequence is TGCGCCAGCAGCCACGAGACTAGCGGGAGCTCCTACGAGCAGTACTTC. Translation: CASSHETSGSSYEQYF.

The chain couples TRBV28 to TRBJ1-5, with D tentatively TRBD1 (5 bases). V lost 6 bases and J 1 base, leaving 16 bases between the germline ends. The CDR3 covers 16 residues. Per germline, CDR1 MDHEN and CDR2 SYDVKM. The CDR3 region has the DNA TGTGCCAGCAGCCACCTCAAATCAGGGAGCAATCAGCCCCAGCATTTT. Its translation is CASSHLKSGSNQPQHF.

The gene calls are TRBV12-3 or TRBV12-4 and TRBJ1-3; no clear D. The length of the CDR3 is 15 residues. Trimming removed 3 bases from V and 3 bases from J, with 12 bases in between. CDR3 nucleotides: TGTGCCAGCAGTTTTGGGAACCGCGGTGGAAACACCATATATTTT. It codes for CASSFGNRGGNTIYF.

In this sample, this clonotype turned up a few times. V usage is TRBV25-1 and J usage is TRBJ2-5; 8 nucleotides line up with TRBD1. This CDR3 is 13 amino acids long. Per germline, CDR1 MGHDK and CDR2 SYGVNS. With 7 bases clipped from V and 5 bases from J, the junction kept 6 bases outside the gene matches. The CDR3 DNA is TGTGCCAGCACCTGGAGACAGGGGGAGACCCAGTACTTC. It translates to CASTWRQGETQYF.

The chain has TRBV5-1 and TRBJ2-2; D might be TRBD2 (6 bases). Trimming stripped 4 bases from V and 0 bases from J, with 22 bases between. The length of the CDR3 is 19 residues. Germline loops: CDR1 SGHRS, CDR2 YFSETQ. Written as DNA, the CDR3 is TGCGCCAGCAGCCCCAAACTTATAGCGGCCTGGGCGAACACCGGGGAGCTGTTTTTT. Its translation: CASSPKLIAAWANTGELFF.